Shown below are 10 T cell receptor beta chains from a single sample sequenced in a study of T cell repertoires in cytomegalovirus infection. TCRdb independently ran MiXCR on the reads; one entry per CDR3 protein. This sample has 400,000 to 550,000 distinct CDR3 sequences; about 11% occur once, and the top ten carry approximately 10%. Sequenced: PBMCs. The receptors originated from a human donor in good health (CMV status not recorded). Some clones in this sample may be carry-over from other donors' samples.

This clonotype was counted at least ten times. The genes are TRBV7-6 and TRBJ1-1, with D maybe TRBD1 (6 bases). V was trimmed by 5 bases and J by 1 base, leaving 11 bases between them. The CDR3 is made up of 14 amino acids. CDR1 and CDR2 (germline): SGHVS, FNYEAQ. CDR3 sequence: CASSRGTPNTEAFF. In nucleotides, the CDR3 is TGTGCCAGCAGCCGCGGGACACCGAACACTGAAGCTTTCTTT.

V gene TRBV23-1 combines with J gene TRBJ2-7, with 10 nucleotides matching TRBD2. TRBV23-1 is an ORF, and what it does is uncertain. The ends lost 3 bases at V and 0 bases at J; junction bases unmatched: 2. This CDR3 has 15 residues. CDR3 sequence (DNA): TGCGCCAGCAGTCAGGCTAGCGGGAGCTCCTACGAGCAGTACTTC. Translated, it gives CASSQASGSSYEQYF.

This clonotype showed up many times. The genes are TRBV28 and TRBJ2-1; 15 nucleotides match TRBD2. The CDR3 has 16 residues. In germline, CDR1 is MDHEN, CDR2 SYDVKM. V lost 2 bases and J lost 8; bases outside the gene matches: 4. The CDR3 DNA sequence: TGTGCCAGCAGTTTAATTGGACTAGCGGGAGGGGATGAGCAGTTCTTC. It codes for CASSLIGLAGGDEQFF.

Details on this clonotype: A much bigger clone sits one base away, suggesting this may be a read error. CDR3 nucleotides: TGTGCCAGCAGCCCATCCCTAAGTCAGCCCCAGCATTTT. This encodes CASSPSLSQPQHF. This chain joins TRBV7-6 and TRBJ1-5; no definite D call. This CDR3 has 13 residues. Germline-derived CDR1 and CDR2 are SGHVS and FNYEAQ. V was clipped by 5 bases and J by 6 bases, with 11 bases between them.

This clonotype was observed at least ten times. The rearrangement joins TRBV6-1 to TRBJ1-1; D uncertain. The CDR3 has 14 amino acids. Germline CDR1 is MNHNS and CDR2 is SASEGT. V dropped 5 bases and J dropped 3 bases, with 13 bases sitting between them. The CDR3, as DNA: TGTGCCAGCAGTTCTACATTGCGGGACACTGAAGCTTTCTTT. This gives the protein CASSSTLRDTEAFF.

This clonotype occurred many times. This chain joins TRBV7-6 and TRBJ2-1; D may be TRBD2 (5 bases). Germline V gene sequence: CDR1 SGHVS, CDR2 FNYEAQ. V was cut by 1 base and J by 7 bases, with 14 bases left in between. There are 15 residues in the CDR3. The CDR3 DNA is TGTGCCAGCAGCTTAGTTACCTCGAGGGCTAATGAGCAGTTCTTC. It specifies CASSLVTSRANEQFF.

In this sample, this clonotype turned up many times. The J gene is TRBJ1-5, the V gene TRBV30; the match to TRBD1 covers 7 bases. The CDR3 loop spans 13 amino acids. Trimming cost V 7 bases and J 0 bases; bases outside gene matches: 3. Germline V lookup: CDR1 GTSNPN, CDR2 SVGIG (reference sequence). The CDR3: CASGQYSNQPQHF. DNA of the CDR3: TGTGCCTCGGGACAGTATAGCAATCAGCCCCAGCATTTT. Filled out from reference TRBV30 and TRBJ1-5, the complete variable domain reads SQTIHQWPATLVQPVGSPLSLECTVEGTSNPNLYWYRQAAGRGLQLLFYSVGIGQISSEVPQNLSASRPQDRQFILSSKKLLLSDSGFYLCASGQYSNQPQHFGDGTRLSIL.

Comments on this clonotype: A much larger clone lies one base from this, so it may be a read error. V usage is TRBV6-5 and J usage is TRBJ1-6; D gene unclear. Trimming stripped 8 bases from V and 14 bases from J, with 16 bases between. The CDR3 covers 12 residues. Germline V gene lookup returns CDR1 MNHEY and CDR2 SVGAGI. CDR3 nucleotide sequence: TGTGCCAGCGGAAATTACGGGGAATCCCTCCACTTT. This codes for CASGNYGESLHF.

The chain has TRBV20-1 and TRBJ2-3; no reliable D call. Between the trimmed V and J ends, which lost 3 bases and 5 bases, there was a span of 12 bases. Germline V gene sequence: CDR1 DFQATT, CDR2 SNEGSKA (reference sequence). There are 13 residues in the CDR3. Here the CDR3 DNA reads TGCAGTGCTAGGGTCCAATCCGGAGATACGCAGTATTTT. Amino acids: CSARVQSGDTQYF.

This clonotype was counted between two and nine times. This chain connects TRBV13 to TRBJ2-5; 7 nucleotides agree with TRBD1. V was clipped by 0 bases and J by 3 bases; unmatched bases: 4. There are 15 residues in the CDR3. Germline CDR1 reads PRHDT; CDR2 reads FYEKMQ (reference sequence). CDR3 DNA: TGTGCCAGCAGCTTAGGCGGGGACAGCAAAGAGACCCAGTACTTC. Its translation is CASSLGGDSKETQYF.